One and the same sample provided the 17 T cell receptor beta chains below, sequenced in a study of human T cells and chemical hapten exposure (dated by TCRdb to about 2021). What this sample's time point label stands for: pre-sensitization, week 0. The treatment or condition label of this sample denotes: therapeutic diphenylcyclopropenone sensitization with weekly scalp DPC. Library creation used RACE. TCRdb lists the instrument as NextSeq 500. TCRdb reworked the public reads: Q25 trimming with fastp, MiXCR clone assembly, productive beta chains retained. CDR3 protein sequences are deduplicated, and each keeps its most common genes and DNA. The sample yields under 65,000 distinct CDR3 sequences; about 9.2% were counted once. The top ten constitute roughly 13% of the sample. The input for sequencing was whole blood, taken in connection with sensitization to the hapten diphenylcyclopropenone (DPC). Receptors originate from a middle-aged woman with alopecia areata. Some clones in this sample may be carry-over from other donors' samples.

This clonotype has at least ten counts. The chain carries TRBV6-6 and TRBJ2-3; 14 bases align to TRBD2. V shed 5 bases and J 0 bases; nucleotides not matched to a gene: 10. The germline V gene has CDR1 MNHNY and CDR2 SVGAGI (reference sequence). The CDR3 runs to 19 residues. The CDR3 is CASSPLGLAGASSTDTQYF. CDR3 DNA: TGTGCCAGCAGTCCCCTGGGACTAGCGGGGGCTTCTAGCACAGATACGCAGTATTTT.

This clonotype turned up a few times. The gene calls are TRBV18 and TRBJ1-5, with 9 bases lining up with TRBD1. Germline CDR1 reads KGHSH; CDR2 reads LQKENI. There are 16 residues in the CDR3. With V trimmed by 5 bases and J by 1 base, 6 bases remained unmatched. DNA for the CDR3: TGTGCCAGCTCAGTCGGGACAGGGAACAGCAATCAGCCCCAGCATTTT. Translating it yields CASSVGTGNSNQPQHF.

In its sample, this clonotype was seen many times. The V gene is TRBV7-6, the J gene TRBJ2-3; TRBD2 matches at 7 bases. J was trimmed by 0 bases and V by 5 bases; bases with no gene match: 14. In germline, CDR1 is SGHVS, CDR2 FNYEAQ. CDR3 length: 18 amino acids. The CDR3 protein is CASSRMSYGGVSTDTQYF. The CDR3 DNA follows: TGTGCCAGCAGCCGTATGTCTTATGGGGGGGTCAGCACAGATACGCAGTATTTT.

This clonotype was counted many times. The CDR3 region has the DNA TGTGCCAGCAGTTACGACAGGTCAGGGACTGAAGCTTTCTTT. This sequence encodes CASSYDRSGTEAFF. V usage is TRBV6-6 and J usage is TRBJ1-1, with TRBD1 as a possible D gene (6 bases). The germline V gene encodes CDR1 MNHNY and CDR2 SVGAGI (reference sequence). The CDR3 has 14 amino acids. The V and J ends lost 2 bases and 5 bases respectively, with 12 bases between them.

The table lists this clonotype with many counts. The chain joins TRBV7-9 to TRBJ2-5, with TRBD2 matching over 10 bases. The CDR3 sequence is 16 residues long. The V and J ends lost 7 bases and 2 bases, in that order; junction bases with no gene match: 10. Germline V lookup: CDR1 SEHNR, CDR2 FQNEAQ (reference sequence). Here the CDR3 DNA reads TGTGCCAGCACCCCCGGTAGCGGGGGGTTACAAGAGACCCAGTACTTC. Its protein product is CASTPGSGGLQETQYF.

This clonotype came up many times. The chain joins TRBV19 to TRBJ2-7, with 9 bases aligning to TRBD1. The CDR3 spans 12 residues. Germline loops: CDR1 LNHDA, CDR2 SQIVND (reference sequence). The junction had 3 bases not matched to a gene; V was cut back by 6 bases and J by 6 bases. This CDR3 is CASRQGAGEQYF. The CDR3 nucleotides read TGTGCCAGTAGACAGGGGGCGGGCGAGCAGTACTTC.

V is TRBV27 and J is TRBJ2-7; D remains ambiguous. CDR3 size: 15 residues. The germline CDR1 and CDR2 sequences are MNHEY and SMNVEV (reference sequence). Deletions cut 6 bases from V and 0 bases from J, with 15 bases between. CDR3 loop: CASRNSLGSSYEQYF. Written as DNA, the CDR3 is TGTGCCAGCAGAAATTCTCTGGGAAGCTCCTACGAGCAGTACTTC.

At least ten counts were recorded for this clonotype. The chain is built from TRBV5-1 and TRBJ2-7, with 7 bases identical to TRBD2. This CDR3 spans 15 amino acids. V trimming: 5 bases; J trimming: 0 bases; junction bases outside the gene matches: 8. Germline V gene sequence: CDR1 SGHRS, CDR2 YFSETQ. In DNA form, the CDR3 reads TGCGCCAGCAGGGAACCAGCGGGGTCCTCCTACGAGCAGTACTTC. Translated, it gives CASREPAGSSYEQYF.

In this sample, this clonotype turned up many times. This sequence joins TRBV7-2 and TRBJ2-3; D gene uncertain. Germline V gene lookup returns CDR1 SGHTA and CDR2 FQGNSA. The CDR3 is made up of 14 amino acids. The V and J ends lost 1 base and 2 bases respectively, with 7 bases between them. CDR3 sequence reads: CASSLEDPTDTQYF. CDR3 bases: TGTGCCAGCAGCTTAGAAGACCCCACAGATACGCAGTATTTT.

This clonotype turned up a few times. The chain carries TRBV2 and TRBJ1-2; D is unclear. Germline loops: CDR1 SNHLY, CDR2 FYNNEI. Trimming cost V 8 bases and J 4 bases, with 11 bases left between them. The CDR3 has 12 residues. CDR3 coding DNA: TGTGCCAGCCAAGTAGTGGGCTATGGCTACACCTTC. It codes for CASQVVGYGYTF.

This clonotype was counted many times. The chain couples TRBV5-1 to TRBJ1-2, with D perhaps matching TRBD1 (5 bases). Trimming cost V 0 bases and J 4 bases, with 10 bases left between them. The CDR3 runs to 14 residues. Germline assignment: CDR1 SGHRS and CDR2 YFSETQ. This CDR3 is CASSLAEGIYGYTF. CDR3 bases: TGCGCCAGCAGCTTGGCGGAGGGGATCTATGGCTACACCTTC.

In this sample, this clonotype turned up many times. The J gene is TRBJ1-3, the V gene TRBV7-3, with unresolved D. The V and J ends lost 1 base and 8 bases respectively, with 9 bases between them. The CDR3 is made up of 13 amino acids. The germline V gene has CDR1 SGHTA and CDR2 FQGTGA. The chain's CDR3 is CASSLSPGDTIYF. The CDR3 DNA reads as TGTGCCAGCAGCTTAAGTCCCGGGGACACCATATATTTT. The whole variable domain, remainder taken from reference TRBV7-3 and TRBJ1-3, is GAGVSQTPSNKVTEKGKYVELRCDPISGHTALYWYRQSLGQGPEFLIYFQGTGAADDSGLPNDRFFAVRPEGSVSTLKIQRTERGDSAVYLCASSLSPGDTIYFGEGSWLTVV.

The chain couples TRBV28 to TRBJ1-5; D unclear. Between the trimmed V and J ends, which lost 6 bases and 9 bases, there was a span of 15 bases. The CDR3 covers 13 residues. The germline V gene encodes CDR1 MDHEN and CDR2 SYDVKM. The chain's CDR3 is CASSIDQRGPQHF. The CDR3 DNA reads TGTGCCAGCAGCATAGATCAACGGGGGCCCCAGCATTTT.

The V and J genes are TRBV20-1 and TRBJ1-5, with a tentative D call TRBD1 (5 bases). CDR1 DFQATT and CDR2 SNEGSKA come from the germline V gene (reference sequence). The CDR3 runs 15 residues. V was shortened by 1 base and J by 3 bases, with 13 bases between the two germline ends. DNA of the CDR3: TGCAGTGCTAGAGTTGCGGGGCGAAACAATCAGCCCCAGCATTTT. Its protein product is CSARVAGRNNQPQHF.

J is TRBJ1-6 and V is TRBV4-1; perhaps TRBD1 as D (6 bases). Germline V gives CDR1 MGHRA, CDR2 YSYEKL. The CDR3 covers 17 residues. V gave up 0 bases and J gave up 0 bases, with 9 bases separating them. This CDR3 reads CASSQEQGSSYNSPLHF. The CDR3 region has the DNA TGCGCCAGCAGCCAAGAACAGGGTTCCTCCTATAATTCACCCCTCCACTTT.

This clonotype has ten or more counts. The chain has TRBV29-1 and TRBJ2-1; D is tentatively TRBD1 or TRBD2 (6 bases each). The CDR3 spans 15 residues. V lost 4 bases and J lost 10, with 23 bases in between. Germline V gene lookup returns CDR1 SQVTM and CDR2 ANQGSEA. The CDR3 region has the DNA TGCAGCGTTGGAAGCCCCGGGGGCCCGGGGAAGGAGCAGTTCTTC. Its protein is CSVGSPGGPGKEQFF.

This clonotype was observed at least ten times. J is TRBJ1-1 and V is TRBV6-6, with 8 bases matching TRBD1. The germline gives CDR1 MNHNY, CDR2 SVGAGI (reference sequence). The CDR3 runs 15 residues. The junction had 3 bases not matched to a gene; V was cut back by 2 bases and J by 1 base. CDR3 bases: TGTGCCAGCAGTTACGACGGACAGGGGAACACTGAAGCTTTCTTT. Amino acids: CASSYDGQGNTEAFF.